What follows are 4 T cell receptor beta chains derived from one specimen sequenced in a study of cytomegalovirus exposure and HLA in healthy donors. Vbeta (60) and Jbeta (13) primers were used in the PCR. Measured with immunoSEQ multiplex PCR; TCRdb has only the in-frame clones, and not every one. Among 200,000 to 300,000 clones listed, approximately 84% were seen once. Sequenced material: PBMCs. These receptors were obtained from a woman aged 35 to 49 in good health and CMV-seropositive.

Regarding this clone: The same CDR3 also results from other DNA sequences found in this sample. The J gene is TRBJ2-7, the V gene TRBV5-5, with 7 bases that match TRBD1. V was clipped by 4 bases and J by 2 bases; unmatched bases: 6. Germline values: CDR1 SGHKS, CDR2 YYEKEE (reference sequence). The CDR3 runs 14 residues. The chain's CDR3 is CASSLTGLTYEQYF. The DNA of the CDR3 is TGTGCCAGCAGCCTGACAGGGCTCACCTACGAGCAGTACTTC.

The rearrangement uses TRBV28 and TRBJ2-2; tentatively, D is TRBD2 (5 bases). This CDR3 spans 16 amino acids. V gave up 7 bases and J gave up 1 base, with 16 bases separating them. Germline CDR1 reads MDHEN; CDR2 reads SYDVKM. CDR3 DNA: TGTGCCAGCACCCAGGTGGCAGCGGTGAACACCGGGGAGCTGTTTTTT. Residues: CASTQVAAVNTGELFF.

The chain combines TRBV19 with TRBJ2-2; D is possibly TRBD1 (6 bases). Trimming removed 2 bases from V and 4 bases from J, with 8 bases in between. Germline CDR1 LNHDA, CDR2 SQIVND (reference sequence). CDR3 length equals 14 residues. This CDR3 reads CASSIQGTTGELFF. In DNA, the CDR3 is TGTGCCAGTAGTATACAGGGGACCACCGGGGAGCTGTTTTTT.

The chain carries TRBV15 and TRBJ2-1, with TRBD2 matching over 7 bases. Germline assignment: CDR1 LNHNV and CDR2 YYDKDF (reference sequence). V shed 0 bases, J shed 7 bases, and the junction held 9 bases outside the gene matches. The CDR3 has 16 amino acids. CDR3 sequence: CATSREEGGPGNEQFF. The CDR3 nucleotides read TGTGCCACCAGCAGAGAAGAGGGAGGGCCGGGTAATGAGCAGTTCTTC.